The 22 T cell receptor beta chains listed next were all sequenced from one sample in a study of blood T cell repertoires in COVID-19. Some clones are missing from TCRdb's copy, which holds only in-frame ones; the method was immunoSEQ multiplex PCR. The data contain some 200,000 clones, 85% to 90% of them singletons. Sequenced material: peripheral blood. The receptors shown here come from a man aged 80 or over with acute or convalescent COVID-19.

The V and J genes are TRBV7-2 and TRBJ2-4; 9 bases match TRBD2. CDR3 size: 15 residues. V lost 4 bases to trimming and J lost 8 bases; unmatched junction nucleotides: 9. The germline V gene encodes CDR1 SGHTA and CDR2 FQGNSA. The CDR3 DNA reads TGTGCCAGCAGCTCCCCCCCGGGACTAGCCGACATTCAGTACTTC. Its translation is CASSSPPGLADIQYF.

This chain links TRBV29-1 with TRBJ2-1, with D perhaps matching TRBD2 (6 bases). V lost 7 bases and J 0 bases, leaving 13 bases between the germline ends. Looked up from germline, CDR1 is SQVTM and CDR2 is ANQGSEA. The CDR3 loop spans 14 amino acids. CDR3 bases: TGCAGCGGACTAGAGGAAAGCTCCTACAATGAGCAGTTCTTC. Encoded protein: CSGLEESSYNEQFF.

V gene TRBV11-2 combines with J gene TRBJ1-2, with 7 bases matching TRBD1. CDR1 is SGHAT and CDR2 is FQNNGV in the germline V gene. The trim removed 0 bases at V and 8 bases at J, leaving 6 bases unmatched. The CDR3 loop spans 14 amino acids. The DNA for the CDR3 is TGTGCCAGCAGCTTAGATCCCAGGGGGACCGGCTACACCTTC. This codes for CASSLDPRGTGYTF.

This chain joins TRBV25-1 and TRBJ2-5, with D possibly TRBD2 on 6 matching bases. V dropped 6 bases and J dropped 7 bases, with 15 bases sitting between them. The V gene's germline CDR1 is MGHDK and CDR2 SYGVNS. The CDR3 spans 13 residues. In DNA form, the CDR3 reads TGTGCCAGCAGGATGGCGGAGGGTTCGACCCAGTACTTC. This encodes CASRMAEGSTQYF. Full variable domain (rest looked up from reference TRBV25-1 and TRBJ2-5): EADIYQTPRYLVIGTGKKITLECSQTMGHDKMYWYQQDPGMELHLIHYSYGVNSTEKGDLSSESTVSRIRTEHFPLTLESARPSHTSQYLCASRMAEGSTQYFGPGTRLLVL.

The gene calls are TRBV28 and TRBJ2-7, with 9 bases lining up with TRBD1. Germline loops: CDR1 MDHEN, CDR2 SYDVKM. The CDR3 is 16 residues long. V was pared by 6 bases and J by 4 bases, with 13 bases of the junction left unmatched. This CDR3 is CASRALQGALGYEQYF. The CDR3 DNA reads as TGTGCCAGCAGAGCGCTACAGGGGGCGCTTGGTTACGAGCAGTACTTC.

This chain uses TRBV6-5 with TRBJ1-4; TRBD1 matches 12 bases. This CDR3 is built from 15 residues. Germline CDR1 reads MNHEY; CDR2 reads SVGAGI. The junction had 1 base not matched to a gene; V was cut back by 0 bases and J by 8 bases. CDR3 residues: CASSYSGTGGEKLFF. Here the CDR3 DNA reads TGTGCCAGCAGTTACTCCGGGACAGGGGGCGAAAAACTGTTTTTT.

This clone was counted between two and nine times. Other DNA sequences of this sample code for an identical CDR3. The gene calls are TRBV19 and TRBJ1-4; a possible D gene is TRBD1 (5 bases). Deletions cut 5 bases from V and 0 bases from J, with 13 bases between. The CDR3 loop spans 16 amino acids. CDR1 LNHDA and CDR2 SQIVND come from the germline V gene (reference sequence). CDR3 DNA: TGTGCCAGTAGTGAGACGGGGGGTTCAACTAATGAAAAACTGTTTTTT. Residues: CASSETGGSTNEKLFF.

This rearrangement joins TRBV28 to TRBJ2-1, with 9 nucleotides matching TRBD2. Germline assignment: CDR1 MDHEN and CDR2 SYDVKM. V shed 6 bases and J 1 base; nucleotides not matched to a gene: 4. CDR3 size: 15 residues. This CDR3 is CASSHGLASYNEQFF. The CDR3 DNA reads TGTGCCAGCAGCCACGGACTAGCGTCCTACAATGAGCAGTTCTTC.

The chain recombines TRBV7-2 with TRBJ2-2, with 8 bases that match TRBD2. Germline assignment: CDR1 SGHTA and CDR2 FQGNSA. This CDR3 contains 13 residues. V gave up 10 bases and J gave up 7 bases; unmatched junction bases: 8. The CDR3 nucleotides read TGTGCCACCAACAGCGGGAGCGTCGGGGAGCTGTTTTTT. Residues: CATNSGSVGELFF.

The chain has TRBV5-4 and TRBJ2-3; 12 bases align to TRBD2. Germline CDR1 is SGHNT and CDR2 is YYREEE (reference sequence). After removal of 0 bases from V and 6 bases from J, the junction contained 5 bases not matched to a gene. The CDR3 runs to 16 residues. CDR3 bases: TGTGCCAGCAGCTTGGGACTAGCGGGAGCAAGTGATACGCAGTATTTT. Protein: CASSLGLAGASDTQYF.

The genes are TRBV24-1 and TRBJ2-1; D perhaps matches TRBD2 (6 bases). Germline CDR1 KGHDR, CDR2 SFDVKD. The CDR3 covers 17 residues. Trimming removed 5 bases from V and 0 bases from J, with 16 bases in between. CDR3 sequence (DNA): TGTGCCACCAGTGGAGGTGCGGGACCGAGCTCCTACAATGAGCAGTTCTTC. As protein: CATSGGAGPSSYNEQFF.

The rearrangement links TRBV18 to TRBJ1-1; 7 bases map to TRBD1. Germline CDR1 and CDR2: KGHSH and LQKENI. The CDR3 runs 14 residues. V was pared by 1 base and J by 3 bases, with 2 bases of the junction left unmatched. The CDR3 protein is CASSPQGADTEAFF. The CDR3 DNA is TGTGCCAGCTCACCACAGGGGGCCGACACTGAAGCTTTCTTT. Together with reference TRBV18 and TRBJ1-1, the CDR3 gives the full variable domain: NAGVMQNPRHLVRRRGQEARLRCSPMKGHSHVYWYRQLPEEGLKFMVYLQKENIIDESGMPKERFSAEFPKEGPSILRIQQVVRGDSAAYFCASSPQGADTEAFFGQGTRLTVV.

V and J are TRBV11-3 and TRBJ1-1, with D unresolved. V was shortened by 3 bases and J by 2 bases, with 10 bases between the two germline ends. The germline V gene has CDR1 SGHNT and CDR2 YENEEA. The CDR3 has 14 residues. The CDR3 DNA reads TGTGCCAGCAGCTTTCGGGGTCAAAACACTGAAGCTTTCTTT. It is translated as CASSFRGQNTEAFF.

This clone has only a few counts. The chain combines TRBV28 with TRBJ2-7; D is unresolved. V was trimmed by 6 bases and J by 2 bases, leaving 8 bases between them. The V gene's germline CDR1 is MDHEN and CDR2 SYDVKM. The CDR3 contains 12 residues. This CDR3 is CASSRQAYEQYF. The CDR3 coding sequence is TGTGCCAGCAGCCGACAAGCCTACGAGCAGTACTTC.

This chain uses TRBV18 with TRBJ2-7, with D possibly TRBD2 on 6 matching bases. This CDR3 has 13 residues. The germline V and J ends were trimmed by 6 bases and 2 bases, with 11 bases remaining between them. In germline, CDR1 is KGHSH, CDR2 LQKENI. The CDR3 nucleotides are TGTGCCAGCTCCCTAGGGACTGCCTACGAGCAGTACGTC. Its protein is CASSLGTAYEQYV.

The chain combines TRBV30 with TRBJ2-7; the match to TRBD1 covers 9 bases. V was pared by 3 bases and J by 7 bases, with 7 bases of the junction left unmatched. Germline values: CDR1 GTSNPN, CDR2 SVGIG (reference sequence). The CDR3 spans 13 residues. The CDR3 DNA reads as TGTGCCTGGAGCGCCGGGACAGGGTATGAGCAGTACTTC. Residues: CAWSAGTGYEQYF. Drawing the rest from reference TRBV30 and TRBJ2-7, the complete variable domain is SQTIHQWPATLVQPVGSPLSLECTVEGTSNPNLYWYRQAAGRGLQLLFYSVGIGQISSEVPQNLSASRPQDRQFILSSKKLLLSDSGFYLCAWSAGTGYEQYFGPGTRLTVT.

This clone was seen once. CDR3 sequence: CASTENTGELFF. CDR3 bases: TGTGCCTCGACAGAGAACACCGGGGAGCTGTTTTTT. The J gene is TRBJ2-2, the V gene TRBV10-3; maybe TRBD1 (5 bases). Germline assignment: CDR1 ENHRY and CDR2 SYGVKD. This CDR3 has 12 amino acids. Trimming removed 11 bases from V and 1 base from J, with 8 bases in between.

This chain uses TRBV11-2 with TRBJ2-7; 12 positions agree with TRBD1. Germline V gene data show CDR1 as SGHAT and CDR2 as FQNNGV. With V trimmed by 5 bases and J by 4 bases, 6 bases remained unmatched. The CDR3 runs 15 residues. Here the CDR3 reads CASSRGTGGLYEQYV. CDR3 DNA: TGTGCCAGCAGCAGAGGGACAGGGGGCTTGTACGAGCAGTACGTC.

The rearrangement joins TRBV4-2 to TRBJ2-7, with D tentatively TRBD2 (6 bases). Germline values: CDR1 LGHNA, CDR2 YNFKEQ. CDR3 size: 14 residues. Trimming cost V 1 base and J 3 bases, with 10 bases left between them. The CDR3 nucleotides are TGTGCCAGCAGCCAAGGCGGGATTAGCTACGAGCAGTACTTC. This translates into CASSQGGISYEQYF.

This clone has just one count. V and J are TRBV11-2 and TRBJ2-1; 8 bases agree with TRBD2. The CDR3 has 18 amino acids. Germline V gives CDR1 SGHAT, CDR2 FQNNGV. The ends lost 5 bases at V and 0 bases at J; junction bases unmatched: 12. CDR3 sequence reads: CASSRGGRAGLSYNEQFF. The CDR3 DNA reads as TGTGCCAGCAGCCGGGGGGGGAGAGCGGGACTCTCCTACAATGAGCAGTTCTTC. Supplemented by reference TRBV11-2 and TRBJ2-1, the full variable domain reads EAGVAQSPRYKIIEKRQSVAFWCNPISGHATLYWYQQILGQGPKLLIQFQNNGVVDDSQLPKDRFSAERLKGVDSTLKIQPAKLEDSAVYLCASSRGGRAGLSYNEQFFGPGTRLTVL.

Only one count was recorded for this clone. CDR3 sequence reads: CASSKGGLAGEIPSNEQFF. As DNA, the CDR3 is TGTGCCAGCAGCAAAGGGGGACTAGCGGGAGAGATCCCGAGCAATGAGCAGTTCTTC. The rearrangement joins TRBV21-1 to TRBJ2-1; TRBD2 was called by the table and not checked on the DNA. TRBV21-1 is a recognized pseudogene. CDR3 length equals 19 residues.

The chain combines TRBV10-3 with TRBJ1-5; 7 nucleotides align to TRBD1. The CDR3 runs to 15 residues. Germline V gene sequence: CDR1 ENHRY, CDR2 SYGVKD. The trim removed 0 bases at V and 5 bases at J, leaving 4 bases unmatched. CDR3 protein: CAISESGGSYQPQHF. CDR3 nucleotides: TGTGCCATCAGTGAGTCAGGGGGCTCTTATCAGCCCCAGCATTTT.